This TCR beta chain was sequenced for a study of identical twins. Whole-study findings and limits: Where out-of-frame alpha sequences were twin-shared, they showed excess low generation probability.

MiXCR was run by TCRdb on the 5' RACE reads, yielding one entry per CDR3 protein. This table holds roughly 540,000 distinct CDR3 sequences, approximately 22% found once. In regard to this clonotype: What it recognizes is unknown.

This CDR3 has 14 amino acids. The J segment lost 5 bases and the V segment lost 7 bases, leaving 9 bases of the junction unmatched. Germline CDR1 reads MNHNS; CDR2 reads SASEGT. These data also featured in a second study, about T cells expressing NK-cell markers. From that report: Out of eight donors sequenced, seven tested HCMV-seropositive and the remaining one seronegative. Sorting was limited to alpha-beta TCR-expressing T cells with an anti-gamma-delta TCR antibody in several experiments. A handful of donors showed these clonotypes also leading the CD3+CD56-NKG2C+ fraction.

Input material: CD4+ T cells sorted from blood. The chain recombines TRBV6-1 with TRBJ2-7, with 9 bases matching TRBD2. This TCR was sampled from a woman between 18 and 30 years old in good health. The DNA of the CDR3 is TGTGCCAGCACCGGCCTAGCGGGATCAGACGAGCAGTACTTC. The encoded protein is CASTGLAGSDEQYF.